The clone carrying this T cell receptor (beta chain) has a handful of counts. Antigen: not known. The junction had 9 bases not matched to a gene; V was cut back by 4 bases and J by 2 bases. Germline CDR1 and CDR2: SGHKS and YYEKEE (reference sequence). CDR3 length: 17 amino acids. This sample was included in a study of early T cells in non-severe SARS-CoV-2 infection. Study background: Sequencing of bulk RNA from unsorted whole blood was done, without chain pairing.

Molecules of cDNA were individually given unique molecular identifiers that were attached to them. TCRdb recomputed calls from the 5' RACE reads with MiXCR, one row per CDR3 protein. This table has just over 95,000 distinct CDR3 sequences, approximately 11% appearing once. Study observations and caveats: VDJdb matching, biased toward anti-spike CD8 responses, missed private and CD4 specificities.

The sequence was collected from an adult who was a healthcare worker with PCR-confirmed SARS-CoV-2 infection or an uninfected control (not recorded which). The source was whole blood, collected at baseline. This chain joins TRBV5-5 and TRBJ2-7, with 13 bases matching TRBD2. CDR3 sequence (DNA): TGTGCCAGCAGCGTCGGTCCGGGACTAGCGGGAACCTACGAGCAGTACTTC. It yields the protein CASSVGPGLAGTYEQYF.